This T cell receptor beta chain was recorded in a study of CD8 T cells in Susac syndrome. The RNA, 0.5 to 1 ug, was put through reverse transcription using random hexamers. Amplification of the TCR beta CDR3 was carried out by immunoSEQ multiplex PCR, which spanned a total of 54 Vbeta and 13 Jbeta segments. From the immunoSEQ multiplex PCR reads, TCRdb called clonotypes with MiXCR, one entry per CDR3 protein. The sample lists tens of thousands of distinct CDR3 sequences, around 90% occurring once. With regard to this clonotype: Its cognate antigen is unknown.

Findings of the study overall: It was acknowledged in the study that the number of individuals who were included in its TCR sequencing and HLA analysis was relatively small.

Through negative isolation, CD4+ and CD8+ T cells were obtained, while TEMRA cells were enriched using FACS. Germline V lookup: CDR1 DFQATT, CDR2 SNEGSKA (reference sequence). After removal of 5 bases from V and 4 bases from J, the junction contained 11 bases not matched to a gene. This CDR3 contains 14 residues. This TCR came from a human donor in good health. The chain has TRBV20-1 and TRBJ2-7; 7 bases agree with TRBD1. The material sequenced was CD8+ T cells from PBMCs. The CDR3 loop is CSADRPGTDYEQYF. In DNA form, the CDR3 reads TGCAGTGCTGATAGACCAGGGACAGATTACGAGCAGTACTTC.